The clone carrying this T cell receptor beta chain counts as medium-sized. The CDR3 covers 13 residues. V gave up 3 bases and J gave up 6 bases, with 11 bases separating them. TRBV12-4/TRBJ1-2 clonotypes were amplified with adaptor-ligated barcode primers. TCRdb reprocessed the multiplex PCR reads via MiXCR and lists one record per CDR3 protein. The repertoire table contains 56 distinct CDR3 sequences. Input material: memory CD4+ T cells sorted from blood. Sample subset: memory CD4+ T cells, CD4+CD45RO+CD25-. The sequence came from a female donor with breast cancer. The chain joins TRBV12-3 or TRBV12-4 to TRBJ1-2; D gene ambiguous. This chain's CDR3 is CASSFGGINGYTF. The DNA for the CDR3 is TGTGCCAGCAGTTTTGGTGGGATTAATGGCTACACCTTC.